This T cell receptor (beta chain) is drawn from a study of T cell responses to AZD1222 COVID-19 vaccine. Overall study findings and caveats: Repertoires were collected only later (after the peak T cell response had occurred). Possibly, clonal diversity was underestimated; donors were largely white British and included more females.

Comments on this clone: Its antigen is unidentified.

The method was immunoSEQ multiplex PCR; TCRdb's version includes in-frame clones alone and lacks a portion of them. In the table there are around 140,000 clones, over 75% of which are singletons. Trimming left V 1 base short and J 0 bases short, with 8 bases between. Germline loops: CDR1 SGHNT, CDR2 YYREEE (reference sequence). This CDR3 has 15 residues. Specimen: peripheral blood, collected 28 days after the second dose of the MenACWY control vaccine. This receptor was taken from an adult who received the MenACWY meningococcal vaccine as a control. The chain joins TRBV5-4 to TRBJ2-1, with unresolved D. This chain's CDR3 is CASSLTVPSYNEQFF. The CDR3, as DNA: TGTGCCAGCAGCTTGACCGTCCCCTCCTACAATGAGCAGTTCTTC.